A selection of T cell receptor beta chains follows, all from one sample in a study of shared clonotypes between healthy human individuals. Method: immunoSEQ multiplex PCR; TCRdb's copy keeps in-frame clones and lacks some. The sample lists roughly 1 million clones, about 80% seen once, with about 1.5% in the top ten. The specimen sequenced was memory CD4+ T cells sorted from blood. Receptor source: a man between 18 and 35 years old in good health. CDR3s include the opening cysteine and the closing phenylalanine or tryptophan. The D gene is left open where the match is weak. Not every row has a clone size; where given, it reads once, few, many or a size class.

clone size	V gene	J gene	D gene	CDR3 protein	CDR3 DNA
-	TRBV19	TRBJ2-6	TRBD1	CASSADRAGANVLTF	TGTGCCAGTAGCGCCGACAGGGCTGGGGCCAACGTCCTGACTTTC
-	TRBV15	TRBJ1-1	-	CATSREALLNTEAFF	TGTGCCACCAGCAGAGAAGCCTTATTGAACACTGAAGCTTTCTTT
-	TRBV5-4	TRBJ2-5	TRBD2	CASSVTGTSAPAETQYF	TGTGCCAGCAGCGTTACCGGGACTAGCGCCCCCGCAGAGACCCAGTACTTC
-	TRBV2	TRBJ2-5	-	CASSEALTYSAQETQYF	TGTGCCAGCAGTGAAGCGCTTACCTATTCCGCGCAAGAGACCCAGTACTTC
-	TRBV19	TRBJ2-1	TRBD2	CASRQGGTSLVHEQFF	TGTGCCAGTCGCCAGGGTGGGACTAGTCTTGTCCATGAGCAGTTCTTC
-	TRBV30	TRBJ2-3	TRBD1	CAWSVQGVTGSYF	TGTGCCTGGAGTGTACAGGGGGTAACCGGTTCGTATTTT
-	TRBV6-1	TRBJ2-7	-	CASSVRDYEQYF	TGTGCCAGCAGTGTTAGGGATTACGAGCAGTACTTC
-	TRBV7-2	TRBJ1-1	-	CASSLGPVRDTEAFF	TGTGCCAGCAGCTTAGGACCCGTCAGGGACACTGAAGCTTTCTTT
-	TRBV6-1	TRBJ2-1	TRBD1	CASRQSPGQGVF	TGTGCCAGCAGACAATCCCCGGGACAGGGGGTCTTC
-	TRBV11-2	TRBJ1-3	TRBD1	CASSLDRQGLVSGNTIYF	TGTGCCAGCAGCTTAGACCGACAGGGACTGGTCTCTGGAAACACCATATATTTT
-	TRBV6-1	TRBJ1-2	-	CASSESVDPNYGYTF	TGTGCCAGCAGTGAATCGGTAGACCCGAACTATGGCTACACCTTC
-	TRBV2	TRBJ1-4	-	CASSVGGASNEKLFF	TGTGCCAGCAGTGTCGGGGGGGCCTCAAATGAAAAACTGTTTTTT
-	TRBV30	TRBJ1-4	TRBD1	CAWSEGAGSEKLFF	TGTGCCTGGAGTGAGGGGGCAGGTTCCGAAAAACTGTTTTTT
-	TRBV5-1	TRBJ1-6	TRBD1	CASSPIGQGPSNSPLHF	TGCGCCAGCAGCCCTATCGGACAGGGGCCCTCTAATTCACCCCTCCACTTT
-	TRBV5-6	TRBJ2-1	-	CASSLALRGLYNEQFF	TGTGCCAGCAGCTTGGCCTTGCGGGGACTTTACAATGAGCAGTTCTTC
-	TRBV5-4	TRBJ2-3	-	CASSLGAGPDTQYF	TGTGCCAGCAGCTTGGGGGCAGGTCCCGATACGCAGTATTTT
-	TRBV4-2	TRBJ2-7	-	CASSQNKNKNYF	TGTGCCAGCAGCCAAAATAAAAACAAAAACTACTTC
-	TRBV5-4	TRBJ2-3	-	CASSLVPSSTDTQYF	TGTGCCAGCAGCTTGGTACCGAGCAGCACAGATACGCAGTATTTT
-	TRBV5-6	TRBJ1-5	TRBD1	CASKMDRGHTEPQHF	TGTGCCAGCAAGATGGACAGGGGGCATACGGAGCCCCAGCATTTT
-	TRBV2	TRBJ1-2	-	CASSLSDKGGGYTF	TGTGCCAGCAGTCTATCCGACAAAGGCGGCGGCTACACCTTC
-	TRBV5-1	TRBJ1-6	-	CASSLGDFASPLHF	TGCGCCAGCAGCTTGGGGGACTTTGCCTCACCCCTCCACTTT
few	TRBV2	TRBJ2-6	TRBD2	CASSPVGGFSGITSGANVLTF	TGTGCCAGCAGCCCCGTCGGGGGTTTTAGCGGGATTACATCTGGGGCCAACGTCCTGACTTTC
-	TRBV5-1	TRBJ2-1	TRBD2	CASSPSSVSGGQFF	TGCGCCAGCAGCCCCTCTAGCGTCTCGGGAGGGCAGTTCTTC
-	TRBV5-1	TRBJ2-7	-	CASTPEGSAGAYEQYF	TGCGCCAGCACCCCGGAGGGTTCGGCTGGGGCCTACGAGCAGTACTTC
-	TRBV6-5	TRBJ1-5	TRBD1	CASQGAASQPQHF	TGTGCCAGCCAGGGGGCGGCGAGTCAGCCCCAGCATTTT
few	TRBV7-9	TRBJ2-2	-	CASSPTQGGTGELFF	TGTGCCAGCAGCCCGACCCAGGGGGGCACCGGGGAGCTGTTTTTT
once	TRBV18	TRBJ2-1	TRBD1	CASSPGTGGVYEQFF	TGTGCCAGCTCACCTGGGACAGGGGGCGTGTATGAGCAGTTCTTC
-	TRBV30	TRBJ2-3	TRBD2	CAYGLAETSTDTQYF	TGTGCCTATGGACTAGCGGAAACTAGCACAGATACGCAGTATTTT
once	TRBV7-2	TRBJ2-1	TRBD2	CASSLAAGGNNEQFF	TGTGCCAGCAGCTTAGCGGCGGGGGGGAACAATGAGCAGTTCTTC
-	TRBV9	TRBJ2-5	-	CASSVDSGGGETQYF	TGTGCCAGCAGCGTAGATTCCGGGGGTGGGGAGACCCAGTACTTC
-	TRBV18	TRBJ2-7	TRBD2	CASSPRESYEQYF	TGTGCCAGCTCACCGCGGGAGAGCTACGAGCAGTACTTC